One sample yielded the 19 T cell receptor beta chains listed below, sequenced in a study of cytomegalovirus exposure and HLA in healthy donors. PCR was performed using 60 Vbeta and 13 Jbeta primers. Sequenced by immunoSEQ multiplex PCR; TCRdb stores in-frame clones only, minus some. The data show about 140,000 clones, 60% to 80% seen once. The sequenced material came from PBMCs. The origin of the receptors is a woman aged 25 to 45 in good health and CMV-seronegative.

This clone was seen a few times. The chain joins TRBV6-5 to TRBJ1-5; 7 bases match TRBD1. Trimming at V came to 5 bases and at J to 4 bases, leaving 8 bases not matched to a gene. In germline, CDR1 is MNHEY, CDR2 SVGAGI. The CDR3 is 15 amino acids. As DNA, the CDR3 is TGTGCCAGCAGTCCGGACAGGAGGGGTAATCAGCCCCAGCATTTT. Its protein is CASSPDRRGNQPQHF.

V usage is TRBV2 and J usage is TRBJ1-2, with D possibly being TRBD1 (5 bases). Per germline, CDR1 SNHLY and CDR2 FYNNEI. The CDR3 contains 12 residues. Trimming cost V 8 bases and J 4 bases, with 11 bases left between them. The CDR3 sequence: CASGQGGYGYTF. The CDR3 coding sequence is TGTGCCAGCGGCCAGGGCGGCTATGGCTACACCTTC.

CDR3: CASSYAPGSEQYF. CDR3 DNA: TGTGCCAGCAGTTACGCCCCAGGCTCCGAGCAGTACTTC. This chain uses TRBV6-5 with TRBJ2-7; D call uncertain. Germline assignment: CDR1 MNHEY and CDR2 SVGAGI. Trimming left V 2 bases short and J 6 bases short, with 11 bases between. The CDR3 sequence is 13 residues long.

With respect to this clone: Other DNA sequences in this sample translate to the same CDR3. The J gene is TRBJ2-5, the V gene TRBV7-3, with D possibly TRBD2 on 6 matching bases. The CDR3 loop spans 13 amino acids. Per germline, CDR1 SGHTA and CDR2 FQGTGA. The germline V and J ends were trimmed by 3 bases and 4 bases, with 9 bases remaining between them. CDR3 amino acids: CASSLVGGETQYF. In nucleotides, the CDR3 is TGTGCCAGCAGCTTGGTCGGGGGAGAGACCCAGTACTTC.

V gene TRBV6-5 combines with J gene TRBJ1-3; TRBD1 agrees at 7 bases. From germline, CDR1 is MNHEY and CDR2 SVGAGI. The J segment lost 7 bases and the V segment lost 5 bases, leaving 11 bases of the junction unmatched. The CDR3 is 15 amino acids. This chain's CDR3 is CASSRRQGGLNTIYF. The CDR3 bases are TGTGCCAGCAGTAGACGACAGGGCGGCCTCAACACCATATATTTT.

V gene TRBV2 combines with J gene TRBJ2-5, with a possible D match to TRBD1 (6 bases). V shed 4 bases and J shed 4 bases, with 16 bases lying between them. The length of the CDR3 is 15 residues. CDR1 is SNHLY and CDR2 is FYNNEI in the germline V gene. In DNA, the CDR3 is TGTGCCAGCAGTGTGAATACAGGGTTCGGAGAGACCCAGTACTTC. It translates to CASSVNTGFGETQYF.

This clone is a singleton in its sample. The chain joins TRBV9 to TRBJ1-3; the D gene is possibly TRBD1 (6 bases). Trimming removed 4 bases at V and 8 bases at J, with 19 bases between. Germline CDR1 and CDR2: SGDLS and YYNGEE. There are 15 residues in the CDR3. The CDR3 DNA is TGTGCCAGCAGCCCCCGGGGCAGGGGTCTGGACACCATATATTTT. Translated: CASSPRGRGLDTIYF.

V gene TRBV9 combines with J gene TRBJ2-2, with TRBD1 matching 9 bases. The germline gives CDR1 SGDLS, CDR2 YYNGEE. This CDR3 region has 15 residues. Trimming cost V 6 bases and J 1 base; bases outside gene matches: 4. The CDR3: CASTPGQGNTGELFF. The CDR3 DNA follows: TGTGCCAGCACCCCGGGACAGGGGAACACCGGGGAGCTGTTTTTT.

The chain carries TRBV7-9 and TRBJ1-5; D is unclear. The germline gives CDR1 SEHNR, CDR2 FQNEAQ (reference sequence). The length of the CDR3 is 14 residues. V was clipped by 5 bases and J by 1 base, with 9 bases between them. CDR3 residues: CASSPPGSNQPQHF. The CDR3 DNA is TGTGCCAGCAGCCCCCCGGGAAGCAATCAGCCCCAGCATTTT.

The chain carries TRBV6-1 and TRBJ1-2, with D tentatively TRBD1 (5 bases). Trimming took off 2 bases at V and 5 bases at J, with 15 bases between the two ends. The CDR3 is made up of 15 amino acids. Germline lookup yields CDR1 MNHNS and CDR2 SASEGT. In DNA, the CDR3 is TGTGCCAGCAGTGAACCGTGGCAGGGTATTTATGGCTACACCTTC. This translates into CASSEPWQGIYGYTF.

The rearrangement uses TRBV6-1 and TRBJ2-7; D perhaps matches TRBD1 (6 bases). CDR1 MNHNS and CDR2 SASEGT come from the germline V gene. V shed 1 base and J shed 0 bases, with 13 bases lying between them. This CDR3 comprises 16 residues. CDR3 in DNA: TGTGCCAGCAGTGAAGACCACAGGGTCCCCTCCTACGAGCAGTACTTC. It translates to CASSEDHRVPSYEQYF.

This chain connects TRBV19 to TRBJ2-2; TRBD1 agrees at 8 bases. CDR3 length: 14 residues. Germline assignment: CDR1 LNHDA and CDR2 SQIVND (reference sequence). The V and J ends lost 8 bases and 2 bases, in that order; junction bases with no gene match: 4. The CDR3 nucleotides are TGTGCCAGTCGCGGACAGGGAAACACCGGGGAGCTGTTTTTT. Protein sequence: CASRGQGNTGELFF.

V and J are TRBV11-2 and TRBJ1-2; D remains unclear. The CDR3 consists of 15 residues. Germline values: CDR1 SGHAT, CDR2 FQNNGV. V was trimmed by 1 base and J by 4 bases, leaving 13 bases between them. The CDR3 reads CASSLVAAGSYGYTF. The CDR3 DNA follows: TGTGCCAGCAGCTTAGTCGCGGCGGGGTCCTATGGCTACACCTTC.

The CDR3 loop reads CASSGQGWATEAFF. Written as DNA, the CDR3 is TGTGCCAGCAGTGGACAGGGGTGGGCCACTGAAGCTTTCTTT. This chain uses TRBV2 with TRBJ1-1; 8 bases fit TRBD1. V trimming: 4 bases; J trimming: 4 bases; junction bases outside the gene matches: 5. CDR1 and CDR2 from the germline V gene are SNHLY and FYNNEI. The CDR3 is made up of 14 amino acids.

V gene TRBV2 combines with J gene TRBJ1-3; D possibly corresponds to TRBD1 (5 bases). The germline V gene has CDR1 SNHLY and CDR2 FYNNEI. This CDR3 contains 13 residues. Trimming took 9 bases from V and 0 from J, leaving 9 bases between them. DNA of the CDR3: TGTGCCAGGAGACAGACCTCTGGAAACACCATATATTTT. Amino acid sequence: CARRQTSGNTIYF.

CDR3 loop: CASSLSGGRETQYF. The CDR3 DNA reads as TGTGCCAGCAGCTTATCAGGGGGCAGAGAGACCCAGTACTTC. The rearrangement links TRBV7-9 to TRBJ2-5; 8 nucleotides align to TRBD1. From germline, CDR1 is SEHNR and CDR2 FQNEAQ (reference sequence). The CDR3 totals 14 residues. V trimming: 2 bases; J trimming: 4 bases; junction bases outside the gene matches: 3.

The V gene is TRBV28, the J gene TRBJ2-3; TRBD1 might be the D (6 bases). Germline CDR1 is MDHEN and CDR2 is SYDVKM. The CDR3 is made up of 15 amino acids. Trimming left V 7 bases short and J 0 bases short, with 14 bases between. The CDR3 here is CASNQGHSSTDTQYF. DNA for the CDR3: TGTGCCAGCAACCAGGGACATTCTAGCACAGATACGCAGTATTTT.

This clone was picked up a small number of times. The gene calls are TRBV18 and TRBJ2-5; D remains ambiguous. There are 15 residues in the CDR3. The V gene lost 0 bases and the J gene lost 1 base, with 9 bases spanning the gap. Germline assignment: CDR1 KGHSH and CDR2 LQKENI. In DNA, the CDR3 is TGTGCCAGCTCACCACCGTCAACAGCCCAAGAGACCCAGTACTTC. Translated: CASSPPSTAQETQYF.

The chain carries TRBV5-1 and TRBJ2-3; 8 bases line up with TRBD2. The germline V gene encodes CDR1 SGHRS and CDR2 YFSETQ. V was pared by 5 bases and J by 0 bases, with 8 bases of the junction left unmatched. The CDR3 is 16 amino acids. CDR3 DNA sequence: TGCGCCAGCAGGGCTACGGGGGGGCCGAGCACAGATACGCAGTATTTT. This translates into CASRATGGPSTDTQYF.